These 10 T cell receptor beta chains were sequenced from one sample in a study of T cells after yellow fever vaccination. TCRdb re-called the 5' RACE reads with MiXCR, one entry per CDR3 protein. This table holds more than 300,000 distinct CDR3 sequences, roughly 7% found once. Here the sequenced sample was PBMCs, taken more than 40 days after the first yellow fever vaccination. The receptor source for this set is a man between 18 and 29 years old who received the YFV17D yellow fever vaccine.

The chain employs TRBV29-1 and TRBJ1-2, with TRBD1 identical over 9 bases. Germline values: CDR1 SQVTM, CDR2 ANQGSEA. J gave up 2 bases and V 4 bases, and 8 bases lay outside the gene matches. CDR3 length equals 15 residues. CDR3 protein: CSVGGNGQGNYGYTF. The CDR3 region has the DNA TGCAGCGTTGGGGGAAATGGACAGGGGAACTATGGCTACACCTTC.

This clonotype was counted ten times or more. V is TRBV20-1 and J is TRBJ2-7, with a weak D call TRBD1 (5 bases). The CDR3 has 15 residues. The germline V and J ends were trimmed by 1 base and 0 bases, with 13 bases remaining between them. Germline loops: CDR1 DFQATT, CDR2 SNEGSKA (reference sequence). The CDR3 DNA reads TGCAGTGCTAGAGGAACGACAGAGACCTCCTACGAGCAGTACTTC. Translation gives CSARGTTETSYEQYF.

This clonotype was counted only a few times. J is TRBJ2-3 and V is TRBV7-2; 9 nucleotides match TRBD1. Trimming removed 4 bases from V and 4 bases from J; junction bases left unmatched: 6. Germline CDR1 and CDR2: SGHTA and FQGNSA. The CDR3 has 15 amino acids. CDR3 sequence reads: CASSSTGGIADTQYF. The DNA of the CDR3 is TGTGCCAGCAGCTCCACAGGGGGCATAGCAGATACGCAGTATTTT.

This clonotype was counted a few times. This sequence joins TRBV6-4 and TRBJ2-3, with 11 bases identical to TRBD2. Germline assignment: CDR1 MRHNA and CDR2 SNTAGT. This CDR3 is 16 amino acids long. J was trimmed by 2 bases and V by 9 bases; bases with no gene match: 10. CDR3 coding DNA: TGTGCCAGACCTTTAAGACTAGCGGGGATCACAGATACGCAGTATTTT. Protein product: CARPLRLAGITDTQYF.

The V call is TRBV4-1, the J call TRBJ1-5, with 7 bases matching TRBD1. CDR1 and CDR2 (germline): MGHRA, YSYEKL. The CDR3 length is 13 residues. Trimming removed 4 bases from V and 6 bases from J; junction bases left unmatched: 3. This CDR3 is CASSRGGSQPQHF. The CDR3 nucleotides read TGCGCCAGCAGCCGAGGGGGCAGTCAGCCCCAGCATTTT.

This clonotype was counted between two and nine times. DNA of the CDR3: TGCGCCAGCAGTCAATTTCAGGGGAATAGCAATCAGCCCCAGCATTTT. This encodes CASSQFQGNSNQPQHF. The V and J genes are TRBV23-1 and TRBJ1-5; a weak D match, TRBD1 (6 bases). TRBV23-1 is sorted into the ORF group, with uncertain function. CDR3 length: 16 amino acids. V shed 1 base and J shed 0 bases, with 10 bases lying between them.

The table lists this clonotype with a few counts. This rearrangement joins TRBV6-5 to TRBJ2-5; 7 positions agree with TRBD2. Germline lookup yields CDR1 MNHEY and CDR2 SVGAGI. V lost 0 bases and J lost 4; bases outside the gene matches: 11. CDR3 length: 17 amino acids. For the CDR3, the DNA is TGTGCCAGCAGTTACTCGAGGGTAGCGGGTCCATTAGAGACCCAGTACTTC. Protein: CASSYSRVAGPLETQYF.

V is TRBV5-6 and J is TRBJ2-7; 10 bases match TRBD1. The CDR3 extends over 15 amino acids. Per the germline V gene, CDR1 is SGHDT and CDR2 is YYEEEE. With V trimmed by 2 bases and J by 2 bases, 4 bases remained unmatched. DNA for the CDR3: TGTGCCAGCAGCTTTGGGACAGGGGCTACCTACGAGCAGTACTTC. Protein sequence: CASSFGTGATYEQYF. The full variable domain, in which reference TRBV5-6 and TRBJ2-7 provide the parts outside the CDR3, is DAGVTQSPTHLIKTRGQQVTLRCSPKSGHDTVSWYQQALGQGPQFIFQYYEEEERQRGNFPDRFSGHQFPNYSSELNVNALLLGDSALYLCASSFGTGATYEQYFGPGTRLTVT.

This clonotype was picked up many times. The rearrangement links TRBV11-1 to TRBJ2-4; a possible D gene is TRBD2 (7 bases). Trimming took 1 base from V and 0 from J, leaving 10 bases between them. Germline V gene sequence: CDR1 SGHAT, CDR2 FQDESV (reference sequence). The length of the CDR3 is 16 residues. This CDR3 is CASSLGGGLAKNIQYF. The CDR3 DNA sequence: TGTGCCAGCAGCTTAGGCGGGGGCCTAGCCAAAAACATTCAGTACTTC.

V gene TRBV6-2 or TRBV6-3 combines with J gene TRBJ2-5; TRBD2 matches 12 bases. Per the germline V gene, CDR1 is MNHEY and CDR2 is SVGEGT. The V and J ends lost 4 bases and 2 bases, in that order; junction bases with no gene match: 8. CDR3 length: 17 amino acids. CDR3: CASSWRTSGAPQETQYF. CDR3 sequence (DNA): TGTGCCAGCAGTTGGCGGACTAGCGGGGCACCGCAAGAGACCCAGTACTTC.